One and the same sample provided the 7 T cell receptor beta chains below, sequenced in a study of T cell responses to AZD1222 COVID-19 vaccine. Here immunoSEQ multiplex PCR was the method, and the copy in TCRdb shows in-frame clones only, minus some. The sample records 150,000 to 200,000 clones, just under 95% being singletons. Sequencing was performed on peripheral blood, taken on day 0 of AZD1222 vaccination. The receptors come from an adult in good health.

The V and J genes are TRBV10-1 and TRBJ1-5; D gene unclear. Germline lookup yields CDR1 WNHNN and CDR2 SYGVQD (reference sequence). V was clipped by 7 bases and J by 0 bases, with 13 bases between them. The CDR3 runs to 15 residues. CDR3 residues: CASTKGQVSNQPQHF. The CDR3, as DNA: TGCGCCAGCACAAAAGGGCAGGTTAGCAATCAGCCCCAGCATTTT.

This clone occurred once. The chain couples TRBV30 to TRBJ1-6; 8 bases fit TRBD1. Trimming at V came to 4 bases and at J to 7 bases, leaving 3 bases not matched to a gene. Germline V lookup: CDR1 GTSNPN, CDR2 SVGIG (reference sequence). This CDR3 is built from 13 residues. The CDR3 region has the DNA TGTGCCTGGACGGGACAGGAAAATTCACCCCTCCACTTT. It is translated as CAWTGQENSPLHF.

The CDR3 reads CARSLIFRDKGGVGYTDTQYF. In DNA, the CDR3 is TGTGCCAGAAGCTTAATTTTTAGGGACAAGGGAGGGGTCGGGTACACAGATACGCAGTATTTT. The chain joins TRBV7-5 to TRBJ2-3; no check of the table's D call, TRBD2, against the DNA was made. TRBV7-5 is recorded as a pseudogene. This CDR3 comprises 21 residues.

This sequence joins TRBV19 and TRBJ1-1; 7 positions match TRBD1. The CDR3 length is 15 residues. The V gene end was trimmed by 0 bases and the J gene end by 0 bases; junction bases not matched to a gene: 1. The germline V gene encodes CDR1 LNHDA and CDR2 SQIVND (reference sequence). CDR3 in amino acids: CASSIDGQVNTEAFF. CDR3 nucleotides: TGTGCCAGTAGTATAGACGGACAGGTGAACACTGAAGCTTTCTTT. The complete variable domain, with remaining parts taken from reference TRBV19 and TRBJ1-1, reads DGGITQSPKYLFRKEGQNVTLSCEQNLNHDAMYWYRQDPGQGLRLIYYSQIVNDFQKGDIAEGYSVSREKKESFPLTVTSAQKNPTAFYLCASSIDGQVNTEAFFGQGTRLTVV.

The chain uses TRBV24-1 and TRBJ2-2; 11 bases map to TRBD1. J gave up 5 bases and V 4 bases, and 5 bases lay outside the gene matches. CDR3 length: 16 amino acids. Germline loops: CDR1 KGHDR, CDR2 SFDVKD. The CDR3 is CATSDLGQGATGELFF. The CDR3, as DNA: TGTGCCACCAGTGACCTAGGACAGGGGGCTACCGGGGAGCTGTTTTTT.

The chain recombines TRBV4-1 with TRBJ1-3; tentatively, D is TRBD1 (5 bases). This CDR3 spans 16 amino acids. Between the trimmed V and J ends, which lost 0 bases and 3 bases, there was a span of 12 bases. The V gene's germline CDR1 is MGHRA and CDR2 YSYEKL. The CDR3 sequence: CASSQEPRGSGNTIYF. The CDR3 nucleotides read TGCGCCAGCAGCCAAGAACCCCGGGGGAGTGGAAACACCATATATTTT.

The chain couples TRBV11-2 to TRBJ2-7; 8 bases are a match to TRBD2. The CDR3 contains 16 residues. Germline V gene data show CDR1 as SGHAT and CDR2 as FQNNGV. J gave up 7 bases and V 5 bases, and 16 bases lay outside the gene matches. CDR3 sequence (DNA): TGTGCCAGCAGCCCGGGAGGGGCGGGACGCCCCTGGGAGCAGTACTTC. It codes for CASSPGGAGRPWEQYF.